These 30 T cell receptor beta chains came from one sample sequenced in a study of T cell changes during pregnancy in multiple sclerosis. The protocol was immunoSEQ multiplex PCR, while the TCRdb copy is restricted to in-frame clones and leaves out a portion. The repertoire consists of approximately 59,000 clones, with more than 75% occurring once and the leading ten covering over 1.2%. The sample was peripheral blood, taken in the third trimester of pregnancy. These receptors were taken from a female donor in good health, enrolled as a control in a pregnancy study.

This clone was seen only once. CDR3 sequence (DNA): TGTGCCAGCAGTTCCCCGGGACTAGGAAAAAGTGAGCAGTTCTTC. It yields the protein CASSSPGLGKSEQFF. The rearrangement joins TRBV7-3 to TRBJ2-1, with TRBD2 matching over 8 bases. The germline V gene has CDR1 SGHTA and CDR2 FQGTGA. The CDR3 loop spans 15 amino acids. V was clipped by 6 bases and J by 9 bases; unmatched bases: 13.

The rearrangement links TRBV4-2 to TRBJ2-3, with a possible D match to TRBD2 (6 bases). Germline V gives CDR1 LGHNA, CDR2 YNFKEQ. This CDR3 is built from 13 residues. V was cut by 2 bases and J by 6 bases, with 9 bases left in between. The CDR3 DNA sequence: TGTGCCAGCAGCCAACCTGGGGGGGATACGCAGTATTTT. Residues: CASSQPGGDTQYF.

The chain links TRBV4-3 to TRBJ2-2; possibly TRBD2 for D (6 bases). Trimming removed 2 bases from V and 7 bases from J, with 11 bases in between. The germline gives CDR1 LGHNA, CDR2 YSLEER. The CDR3 has 14 amino acids. The CDR3 region is CASSQLGTRGELFF. The CDR3 DNA reads TGCGCCAGCAGCCAACTAGGGACTCGCGGGGAGCTGTTTTTT.

This sequence joins TRBV27 and TRBJ1-2, with 9 bases matching TRBD1. Unmatched junction bases numbered 5, after V lost 1 base and J lost 2 bases. The CDR3 runs 16 residues. Germline lookup yields CDR1 MNHEY and CDR2 SMNVEV (reference sequence). Written as DNA, the CDR3 is TGTGCCAGCAGTTTATACGGGACAGGGTTAAACTATGGCTACACCTTC. Its protein product is CASSLYGTGLNYGYTF.

This chain uses TRBV7-2 with TRBJ1-1, with D unresolved. The V end lost 7 bases, the J end lost 4 bases, and 16 bases lay between the germline ends. The CDR3 is made up of 14 amino acids. Germline CDR1 reads SGHTA; CDR2 reads FQGNSA. The CDR3 nucleotides read TGTGCCAGCACCTCTCTAGGCAGCGTCACTGAAGCTTTCTTT. This sequence encodes CASTSLGSVTEAFF. The complete variable domain, with remaining parts taken from reference TRBV7-2 and TRBJ1-1, reads GAGVSQSPSNKVTEKGKDVELRCDPISGHTALYWYRQSLGQGLEFLIYFQGNSAPDKSGLPSDRFSAERTGGSVSTLTIQRTQQEDSAVYLCASTSLGSVTEAFFGQGTRLTVV.

This clone was detected only once. The chain recombines TRBV7-2 with TRBJ2-7; weak D call: TRBD2 (5 bases). Trimming took off 2 bases at V and 4 bases at J, with 9 bases between the two ends. The CDR3 covers 13 residues. Germline CDR1 and CDR2: SGHTA and FQGNSA. The CDR3 DNA reads TGTGCCAGCAGCTTACTCGGGGAGTACGAGCAGTACTTC. It translates to CASSLLGEYEQYF.

J is TRBJ2-7 and V is TRBV18; D ambiguous. The CDR3 is 13 residues long. CDR1 is KGHSH and CDR2 is LQKENI in the germline V gene. The germline V and J ends were trimmed by 3 bases and 6 bases, with 12 bases remaining between them. CDR3 sequence: CASSPQLGGEQYF. CDR3 coding DNA: TGTGCCAGCTCACCCCAGCTAGGCGGCGAGCAGTACTTC.

The chain recombines TRBV6-5 with TRBJ2-2; D is uncertain. The CDR3 covers 14 residues. V lost 0 bases, J lost 6 bases, and 8 bases lay in between. In germline, CDR1 is MNHEY, CDR2 SVGAGI. CDR3 amino acids: CASSYSEVAGELFF. DNA of the CDR3: TGTGCCAGCAGTTACTCTGAGGTGGCCGGGGAGCTGTTTTTT.

In this sample, this clone turned up a few times. This chain links TRBV19 with TRBJ1-5; the D gene is possibly TRBD1 (6 bases). The CDR3 is 19 amino acids. V was pared by 4 bases and J by 0 bases, with 22 bases between. Per the germline V gene, CDR1 is LNHDA and CDR2 is SQIVND (reference sequence). The CDR3 here is CASSRSGERGIFSNQPQHF. In nucleotides, the CDR3 is TGTGCCAGTAGTAGGTCAGGGGAGCGGGGGATCTTTAGCAATCAGCCCCAGCATTTT.

The V and J genes are TRBV15 and TRBJ1-5; weak D call: TRBD1 (5 bases). Germline V gives CDR1 LNHNV, CDR2 YYDKDF (reference sequence). V lost 3 bases and J 0 bases, leaving 9 bases between the germline ends. The CDR3 has 15 amino acids. CDR3 region: CATSRTDNSNQPQHF. CDR3 sequence (DNA): TGTGCCACCAGCAGGACGGACAATAGCAATCAGCCCCAGCATTTT.

The rearrangement uses TRBV30 and TRBJ1-2, with TRBD1 matching 8 bases. Germline CDR1 and CDR2: GTSNPN and SVGIG (reference sequence). The CDR3 sequence is 12 residues long. With V trimmed by 6 bases and J by 8 bases, 8 bases remained unmatched. Here the CDR3 reads CACGQGIAGYTF. The CDR3 nucleotides read TGTGCCTGCGGACAGGGAATAGCGGGCTACACCTTC.

The chain recombines TRBV6-1 with TRBJ1-1; possibly TRBD1 for D (6 bases). CDR1 and CDR2 (germline): MNHNS, SASEGT. V lost 7 bases, J lost 8 bases, and 14 bases lay in between. The CDR3 consists of 12 residues. The CDR3 nucleotides are TGTGCCAGCAAGTATGGACAGTTGGAAGCTTTCTTT. Amino acids: CASKYGQLEAFF.

The rearrangement uses TRBV9 and TRBJ1-1; 7 positions agree with TRBD1. There are 15 residues in the CDR3. V shed 4 bases, J shed 2 bases, and the junction held 8 bases outside the gene matches. Germline V gives CDR1 SGDLS, CDR2 YYNGEE. In DNA, the CDR3 is TGTGCCAGCAGCTTATCCGGGACAGTAAACACTGAAGCTTTCTTT. This gives the protein CASSLSGTVNTEAFF.

The sample holds one count of this clone. The J gene is TRBJ2-3, the V gene TRBV18; D is perhaps TRBD1 (6 bases). This CDR3 has 16 residues. The ends were cut back, 0 bases at V and 2 bases at J, with 12 bases in the middle. CDR1 and CDR2 from the germline V gene are KGHSH and LQKENI. CDR3 nucleotides: TGTGCCAGCTCACCACCGGGGGCCCCCTACACAGATACGCAGTATTTT. The encoded protein is CASSPPGAPYTDTQYF.

J is TRBJ2-7 and V is TRBV4-3; the D gene is possibly TRBD1 (5 bases). The CDR3 extends over 15 amino acids. V was clipped by 0 bases and J by 3 bases, with 12 bases between them. Looked up from germline, CDR1 is LGHNA and CDR2 is YSLEER. The CDR3 bases are TGCGCCAGCAGCCAAGAGCAGGGCGCTTACTACGAGCAGTACTTC. It is translated as CASSQEQGAYYEQYF.

The rearrangement uses TRBV7-9 and TRBJ1-1, with TRBD1 as a possible D gene (6 bases). In germline, CDR1 is SEHNR, CDR2 FQNEAQ (reference sequence). Between the trimmed V and J ends, which lost 2 bases and 11 bases, there was a span of 15 bases. This CDR3 region has 13 residues. CDR3 in DNA: TGTGCCAGCAGCTTACCAGGGGTCCCGACCGCTTTCTTT. Protein: CASSLPGVPTAFF. The variable domain in full, with the rest retrieved from reference TRBV7-9 and TRBJ1-1, is DTGVSQNPRHKITKRGQNVTFRCDPISEHNRLYWYRQTLGQGPEFLTYFQNEAQLEKSRLLSDRFSAERPKGSFSTLEIQRTEQGDSAMYLCASSLPGVPTAFFGQGTRLTVV.

The chain has TRBV7-3 and TRBJ1-1; tentative D call: TRBD1 (6 bases). The germline V and J ends were trimmed by 3 bases and 1 base, with 6 bases remaining between them. The CDR3 totals 13 residues. CDR1 is SGHTA, CDR2 FQGTGA, per germline. For the CDR3, the DNA is TGTGCCAGCAGCTTGGGACAGAACACTGAAGCTTTCTTT. Protein product: CASSLGQNTEAFF. Looking up the rest from reference TRBV7-3 and TRBJ1-1 gives the full variable domain: GAGVSQTPSNKVTEKGKYVELRCDPISGHTALYWYRQSLGQGPEFLIYFQGTGAADDSGLPNDRFFAVRPEGSVSTLKIQRTERGDSAVYLCASSLGQNTEAFFGQGTRLTVV.

The rearrangement joins TRBV5-1 to TRBJ2-3; 10 bases map to TRBD1. Germline CDR1 is SGHRS and CDR2 is YFSETQ. This CDR3 comprises 15 residues. V was pared by 2 bases and J by 3 bases, with 3 bases of the junction left unmatched. CDR3 amino acids: CASSFWGQGTDTQYF. The CDR3 bases are TGCGCCAGCAGCTTCTGGGGACAGGGGACAGATACGCAGTATTTT.

V gene TRBV9 combines with J gene TRBJ2-3; a weak D match, TRBD1 (6 bases). Germline assignment: CDR1 SGDLS and CDR2 YYNGEE. The length of the CDR3 is 13 residues. V was clipped by 3 bases and J by 4 bases, with 9 bases between them. This CDR3 reads CASSARQADTQYF. In DNA, the CDR3 is TGTGCCAGCAGCGCCAGACAGGCAGATACGCAGTATTTT.

This rearrangement joins TRBV7-8 to TRBJ2-6; 8 bases align to TRBD2. Germline loops: CDR1 SGHVS, CDR2 FQNEAQ. V gave up 6 bases and J gave up 0 bases; unmatched junction bases: 7. This CDR3 is 17 amino acids long. DNA for the CDR3: TGTGCCAGCAGGGGGACTAGTCCACTCTCTGGGGCCAACGTCCTGACTTTC. It yields the protein CASRGTSPLSGANVLTF.

The CDR3 region is CASSLEPPGTGSNEQYF. CDR3 DNA sequence: TGTGCCAGCAGCTTAGAGCCCCCCGGGACAGGGAGCAACGAGCAGTACTTC. V and J are TRBV7-2 and TRBJ2-7; 9 bases agree with TRBD1. The CDR3 has 17 residues. V lost 1 base to trimming and J lost 5 bases; unmatched junction nucleotides: 12. Per germline, CDR1 SGHTA and CDR2 FQGNSA. Full variable domain (outside the CDR3, taken from reference TRBV7-2 and TRBJ2-7): GAGVSQSPSNKVTEKGKDVELRCDPISGHTALYWYRQSLGQGLEFLIYFQGNSAPDKSGLPSDRFSAERTGGSVSTLTIQRTQQEDSAVYLCASSLEPPGTGSNEQYFGPGTRLTVT.

The CDR3 DNA is TGTGCCAGCAGCTCCTATCGGTTAGCGGGGGGCCCGCCCGCGGAGCTGTTTTTT. Protein: CASSSYRLAGGPPAELFF. This chain joins TRBV5-6 and TRBJ2-2, with TRBD2 identical over 10 bases. The length of the CDR3 is 18 residues. Looked up from germline, CDR1 is SGHDT and CDR2 is YYEEEE. V lost 3 bases and J lost 10; bases outside the gene matches: 18. Combining the CDR3 with reference TRBV5-6 and TRBJ2-2 gives the whole variable domain DAGVTQSPTHLIKTRGQQVTLRCSPKSGHDTVSWYQQALGQGPQFIFQYYEEEERQRGNFPDRFSGHQFPNYSSELNVNALLLGDSALYLCASSSYRLAGGPPAELFFGEGSRLTVL.

Regarding this clone: This sample includes further DNA sequences coding for the same CDR3. This chain uses TRBV27 with TRBJ1-3; TRBD1 aligns across 7 bases. Germline CDR1 MNHEY, CDR2 SMNVEV (reference sequence). This CDR3 has 14 residues. J lost 1 base, V lost 6 bases, and 3 bases had no gene match. The CDR3, as DNA: TGTGCCAGCAGGACGACAGGGTCTGGAAACACCATATATTTT. Translated: CASRTTGSGNTIYF.

The V call is TRBV5-5, the J call TRBJ1-3, with D possibly being TRBD1 (5 bases). Germline values: CDR1 SGHKS, CDR2 YYEKEE (reference sequence). Trimming removed 4 bases at V and 1 base at J, with 9 bases between. The CDR3 covers 14 residues. The CDR3 region has the DNA TGTGCCAGCAGCCGTACAGGTTCTGGAAACACCATATATTTT. Protein: CASSRTGSGNTIYF.

This chain connects TRBV11-2 to TRBJ1-3; a weak D match, TRBD1 (5 bases). This CDR3 is 14 amino acids long. V shed 6 bases and J shed 0 bases, with 9 bases lying between them. CDR1 and CDR2 (germline): SGHAT, FQNNGV. The CDR3 DNA follows: TGTGCCAGCAGGTTGGGGGGCTCTGGAAACACCATATATTTT. Translation: CASRLGGSGNTIYF.

The rearrangement links TRBV5-1 to TRBJ2-2, with D possibly TRBD1 on 6 matching bases. Germline V gene sequence: CDR1 SGHRS, CDR2 YFSETQ. Between the trimmed V and J ends, which lost 1 base and 7 bases, there was a span of 14 bases. The CDR3 contains 15 residues. CDR3 region: CASSLSGVNNGELFF. The CDR3 DNA follows: TGCGCCAGCAGCTTGTCAGGGGTCAATAACGGGGAGCTGTTTTTT.

This CDR3 is CASSPGLYNSPLHF. The CDR3 DNA reads as TGTGCCAGCAGCCCAGGGCTGTATAATTCACCCCTCCACTTT. This chain connects TRBV7-2 to TRBJ1-6; tentative D call: TRBD1 (5 bases). The V end lost 5 bases, the J end lost 4 bases, and 9 bases lay between the germline ends. This CDR3 is built from 14 residues. CDR1 is SGHTA, CDR2 FQGNSA, per germline.

This clone has just a few counts. This rearrangement joins TRBV30 to TRBJ1-1, with D possibly being TRBD1 (5 bases). Per germline, CDR1 GTSNPN and CDR2 SVGIG (reference sequence). V lost 2 bases to trimming and J lost 3 bases, with 10 bases between them. The CDR3 runs 13 residues. The chain's CDR3 is CAWSWGGYTEAFF. CDR3 DNA sequence: TGTGCCTGGAGTTGGGGCGGTTACACTGAAGCTTTCTTT.

V gene TRBV6-5 combines with J gene TRBJ1-5, with 7 positions matching TRBD1. CDR3 length: 14 residues. V trimming: 5 bases; J trimming: 4 bases; junction bases outside the gene matches: 5. In germline, CDR1 is MNHEY, CDR2 SVGAGI. CDR3 sequence reads: CASSGPGQNQPQHF. CDR3 nucleotides: TGTGCCAGCAGTGGACCGGGACAGAATCAGCCCCAGCATTTT.

The chain couples TRBV7-3 to TRBJ2-7; 10 bases map to TRBD1. Per the germline V gene, CDR1 is SGHTA and CDR2 is FQGTGA. This CDR3 is built from 15 residues. The V segment lost 2 bases and the J segment 3 bases; nucleotides outside the gene matches: 4. The CDR3 region is CASSLGTGVGYEQYF. CDR3 DNA: TGTGCCAGCAGCTTAGGGACAGGGGTCGGCTACGAGCAGTACTTC.